One TCR beta chain is described in this entry. A much larger clonotype is one base distant, so this may be a read error. Unique molecular identifiers were incorporated into the prepared TCRbeta library. TCRdb reprocessed the PCR reads via MiXCR and lists one record per CDR3 protein. Of 640,000 or so distinct CDR3 sequences in the sample, 16% were seen once. These data are taken from a study of T-cell reconstitution after alpha-beta-depleted transplantation in children. The CDR3 spans 12 residues. Germline V gene data show CDR1 as DFQATT and CDR2 as SNEGSKA (reference sequence). Sequenced here: PBMCs from the stem cell graft donor, sampled from the stem cell graft. This receptor was obtained from a human donor who donated a stem cell graft to a child with acute myeloid leukemia. V and J are TRBV20-1 and TRBJ2-3; 11 nucleotides line up with TRBD2. The CDR3 loop reads CRETSGRDTQYF. CDR3 coding DNA: TGCCGTGAAACTAGCGGGAGAGATACGCAGTATTTT.